What follows describes a single T cell receptor beta chain. Its binding antigen is unknown. No much larger clonotype is one base removed from it; base qualities were not supplied. The data were taken from a study of cytomegalovirus exposure and HLA in healthy donors (TCRdb year 2017). General notes on the study: According to an earlier analysis of a few hundred of the donors, about 179 million T cells yielded approximately 120 million unique TCR beta sequences and approximately 300 Gb of sequence data. An early release covering about 600 HLA-typed donors comprised about 310 gigabases of sequencing data and roughly 86 million unique TCR sequences. The genetic ancestry cluster associated with self-reported Caucasian donors included over 65% of the 350 to 500 genotyped donors. The study was designed to test whether signatures of past pathogen exposure could be identified by cataloging public T cell receptors. Using immunosequencing, the study profiled T cell repertoires from about 610 subjects and related those repertoires to cytomegalovirus serostatus. A separate validation cohort of about 110 different subjects was used in addition to the 666-subject first cohort. To predict cytomegalovirus infection status, the study brought together high-throughput TCR immunosequencing, statistical association of individual TCRs with disease status, and machine learning. A later analysis re-analyzed previously published TCR beta repertoires from roughly 690 donors and added high-resolution HLA genotyping to study TCR occurrence patterns. The later analysis used no new phenotypic data to find candidate immune exposures, relying instead on TCR beta sequences and their occurrence across donors. To decide whether each TCR beta V gene segment behaved as functional or pseudogenic, an earlier analysis of some 600 of the donors relied on high-throughput TCR beta sequencing. Donor age, sex, ethnicity and CMV serostatus were compiled alongside the repertoire data. In a later genetic analysis, genome-wide SNP genotypes for about 55% of the roughly 700 donors were used, and that subset was treated as a discovery cohort. Every discovery cohort repertoire had been produced on one sequencing platform. HLA typing included class I and class II loci at four-digit resolution. Typing coverage differed by locus: A, B, C, DRB1 and DQB1 were typed in about 620-640 donors, DQA1 in approximately 520, DPA1 in 600 to 610, and DPB1 in approximately 450. Because of strong linkage in the cohort, roughly five DR-DQ haplotypes were treated as single units for association and clustering. Across about 370 genotyped donors of the cohort, an average of roughly 250,000 unique TCR beta nucleotide sequences per donor were sequenced, and roughly 18% of those sequences were non-productive.

In total, roughly 670 healthy bone marrow donors made up the cohort. At the time of sampling, every cohort member was nominally healthy, though immune exposures that went unrecorded were likely present. The donor tested CMV seronegative and was one of the 352 seronegative cohort members. A peripheral blood sample was collected from each donor, and TCR beta sequencing was performed on peripheral blood mononuclear cells. The Qiagen DNeasy Blood Extraction Kit was used to extract genomic DNA from the blood cell samples. Results and caveats for the whole study, not just this receptor: In an earlier analysis of some 500 of the donors, most TCR beta V segments appeared in productive rearrangements about 87% or about 30% of the time, broadly matching IMGT annotations. Because HLA typing was missing for some donors at each locus, association tests included only the typed subset. Specific HLA alleles were associated with more than 15,000 TCR beta sequences at a false discovery rate of 0.05 in a later analysis. The only immune exposure information available for the cohort was CMV serostatus. In a later analysis, HLA-associated TCR beta chains were found to be more clonally expanded and to have lower generation probabilities than equally common non-associated chains. It was suggested by the authors that the approach could potentially be generalized to other disease states and immunological phenotypes. Assigning TCR associations to individual alleles was difficult when HLA alleles, especially DR and DQ, strongly co-occurred. Because counts were too low, more than 15 rarely observed V segments, including chromosome 9 orphons, were left out of the earlier analysis of roughly 600 of the donors. Sequencing depth was assumed to be roughly uniform across donors in the presence/absence analyses, though that assumption may not hold. A few of the identified cytomegalovirus-associated TCR beta chains were confirmed in vitro to be specific for cytomegalovirus antigens. In this cohort, only TCR beta chains were sequenced, and detectable features were limited by the absence of alpha or paired-chain data. In a later genetic analysis, fewer N-insertions in productive TCRs were reported among donors in an Asian-associated ancestry cluster than the roughly 710-donor mean. A further reported finding was that TCR beta sequences accurately predicted the HLA-A and HLA-B alleles for most subjects in the first cohort. The sequencing pipeline was judged likely to have produced a cluster of highly shared sequence variants as a technical artifact. In a later analysis, most CMV-associated TCR beta chains were found to appear HLA-restricted, with HLA associations seemingly driven largely by CMV exposure. In both the original and validation cohorts, the classifier was reported to diagnose cytomegalovirus status with high specificity and sensitivity. A later analysis found that TCR association rates varied across HLA loci, with DRB1 alleles showing the most associated TCRs and HLA-C alleles the fewest. A later analysis reported that several top co-occurrence clusters appeared linked to parvovirus B19, influenza, CMV and Epstein-Barr virus. Most TCR sequences were seen in very few donors, while some public TCRs were found in many individuals. The 87-base-pair reads could not distinguish some IMGT-functional V segments, including TRBV6-2 and TRBV6-3, so those segments were excluded. The study gave a list of under 200 TCR beta chains associated with cytomegalovirus. Linkage disequilibrium might explain the correlated functional status among segregating V segments, but an unknown experimental factor could not be ruled out. A later genetic analysis associated a missense DCLRE1C variant with V-gene and J-gene trimming of TCR beta chains, and an independent cohort replicated the association.

Libraries were prepared through the immunoSEQ multiplex PCR assay. For the multiplex PCR, a mixture combining 60 forward primers for TCR Vbeta segments and 13 reverse primers for TCR Jbeta segments was used. The CDR3 region of rearranged TCR beta genes was amplified from genomic DNA with a multiplex PCR assay. The Illumina HiSeq System was used to sequence the amplified TCR beta libraries as 87-base-pair reads. In the original analysis: A later analysis tallied 80 million to 95 million unique TCR beta chains across the approximately 670 repertoires, and 10 million to 11 million of those chains were shared by two or more donors. To remove PCR and sequencing errors, raw reads were error-corrected and collapsed into unique sequences using a nearest-neighbor algorithm that merged closely related sequences. V, D and J gene segments were assigned by aligning CDR3 sequences to IMGT reference sequences. Each retained sequence needed at least a six-nucleotide match to both a V gene segment and a J gene segment. Rearrangements were classified as productive when the CDR3 lacked stop codons and remained in frame with V and J, and all other rearrangements were classified as non-productive. Following IMGT convention, CDR3 was defined as the stretch from the second conserved V-encoded cysteine to the conserved J-encoded phenylalanine. The earlier analysis of approximately 500 of the donors excluded sequences that lacked an unambiguous match to a single V gene segment. An earlier analysis of almost 600 of the donors classified V segments as functional when productive rearrangements were above 56.7% and as segregating when the standard deviation between donors was above 5%. A statistical classification framework was built to diagnose cytomegalovirus status from the catalog of TCR beta chain sequences. A later analysis assigned V and J genes by comparing TCR nucleotide sequences with IMGT/GENE-DB human TR gene sequences. The TCRdist pipeline was used in a later analysis to assign CDR3 sequences and most-parsimonious VDJ recombination scenarios. In a later analysis, every TCR beta chain was defined by the combination of its CDR3 amino acid sequence and its V-gene family, and reads without a unique V-gene family were dropped. In a later analysis, 450 to 600 highly shared, low-generation-probability nucleotide sequences were removed to address suspected cross-contamination and a sequencing artifact. In a later analysis, a clonal expansion index for each public chain was calculated from normalized within-repertoire ranks of inferred template counts. Generation probabilities in a later analysis came from a VDJ recombination model fitted to out-of-frame rearrangements, and those results were checked against IGoR. Hypergeometric tests were used in a later analysis to score TCR-TCR, TCR-HLA and TCR-CMV co-occurrence, with a repertoire-size bias correction applied to the TCR pairs. In a later analysis, false discovery rates were estimated by permuting HLA or CMV assignments 20 times. In a later analysis, co-occurring TCRs were grouped with DBSCAN, and TCRdist sequence similarity was added when clustering was performed within HLA-allele-positive subsets. Repertoires with fewer than 30,000 or more than 120,000 public chains, plus five repertoires with anomalous nucleotide sharing, were excluded from co-occurrence clustering. TCRdb carries this immuneACCESS record with in-frame sequences only. Its versions omit some clonotypes, under half of them owing to an unresolved V gene in the studies checked, with the rest unexplained. The D gene and trimming were derived from the DNA, and the V and J assignments and clone size from that table. Counted in this sample were roughly 120,000 clones; approximately 15% of them appeared once. Together, the top ten hold under 2.5% of the sample.

Reading from cysteine to phenylalanine, the CDR3 counts 14 amino acids. Just the 42-base CDR3 DNA is kept, in frame starting at base 1. For this chain, trimming is 4 bases at the V end and 2 bases at the J end, and the number of junction bases without a gene match is 3. Taken from the germline V gene, the CDR1 and CDR2 loops are SGHVS and FNYEAQ. The sample was PBMCs. The sequence derives from a woman between 18 and 30 years old in good health and CMV-seronegative. The V gene is TRBV7-6 and the J gene is TRBJ2-7, with TRBD1 identical over 9 junction bases. This receptor has the CDR3 CASSSGTGPYEQYF. The DNA reads TGTGCCAGCAGCTCTGGGACAGGGCCCTACGAGCAGTACTTC.